One sample yielded the 23 T cell receptor beta chains listed below, sequenced in a study of T cells after yellow fever vaccination. Using its own MiXCR run on the 5' RACE reads, TCRdb lists one record per CDR3 protein. The sample holds around 310,000 distinct CDR3 sequences, approximately 4.2% seen once. Here the sequenced sample was PBMCs, taken 5 days after the yellow fever booster vaccination. The receptors were gathered from a man aged 18 to 30 who received the YFV17D yellow fever vaccine.

In this sample, this clonotype turned up a few times. V gene TRBV5-6 combines with J gene TRBJ1-5, with 9 bases that match TRBD1. This CDR3 contains 15 residues. Germline CDR1 and CDR2: SGHDT and YYEEEE. V lost 0 bases and J lost 5; bases outside the gene matches: 3. CDR3 loop: CASSLDRGLDQPQHF. The DNA for the CDR3 is TGTGCCAGCAGCTTGGACAGGGGGCTGGATCAGCCCCAGCATTTT. Drawing the rest from reference TRBV5-6 and TRBJ1-5, the complete variable domain is DAGVTQSPTHLIKTRGQQVTLRCSPKSGHDTVSWYQQALGQGPQFIFQYYEEEERQRGNFPDRFSGHQFPNYSSELNVNALLLGDSALYLCASSLDRGLDQPQHFGDGTRLSIL.

This clonotype was detected a few times. The CDR3 bases are TGTGCCTCCGGGACTCACACCGGGGAGCTGTTTTTT. Translation gives CASGTHTGELFF. The chain uses TRBV10-3 and TRBJ2-2; possible D gene TRBD2, 6 bases. Trimming removed 11 bases from V and 3 bases from J, with 10 bases in between. Germline V gives CDR1 ENHRY, CDR2 SYGVKD. The CDR3 spans 12 residues.

The chain employs TRBV7-2 and TRBJ1-1, with D uncertain. The V and J ends lost 3 bases and 1 base respectively, with 21 bases between them. Germline lookup yields CDR1 SGHTA and CDR2 FQGNSA. The CDR3 is 18 amino acids. CDR3 DNA: TGTGCCAGCAGCTTTGTCCAGCGGGGAGCGGGTCGGAACACTGAAGCTTTCTTT. It codes for CASSFVQRGAGRNTEAFF.

This clonotype showed up just a few times. The V call is TRBV6-5, the J call TRBJ1-2; the D gene is possibly TRBD1 (5 bases). The CDR3 contains 15 residues. Per the germline V gene, CDR1 is MNHEY and CDR2 is SVGAGI. V lost 5 bases and J lost 6, with 19 bases in between. For the CDR3, the DNA is TGTGCCAGCAGTAGGATCAGGGAGACTTCTAATGGCTACACCTTC. Translating gives CASSRIRETSNGYTF.

This clonotype has a count of ten or more. The V call is TRBV12-3 or TRBV12-4, the J call TRBJ2-2; D possibly corresponds to TRBD1 (6 bases). V was shortened by 5 bases and J by 3 bases, with 13 bases between the two germline ends. The CDR3 contains 15 residues. The CDR3 loop reads CASSRTDLYTGELFF. The CDR3 DNA follows: TGTGCCAGCAGTCGGACAGACCTATACACCGGGGAGCTGTTTTTT.

The V gene is TRBV11-1, the J gene TRBJ2-1, with TRBD1 as a possible D gene (6 bases). V was cut by 5 bases and J by 8 bases, with 10 bases left in between. This CDR3 comprises 12 residues. Germline V lookup: CDR1 SGHAT, CDR2 FQDESV (reference sequence). The DNA for the CDR3 is TGTGCCAGCAGCCTAAACAGGGATGAGCAGTTCTTC. This translates into CASSLNRDEQFF. Combining the CDR3 with reference TRBV11-1 and TRBJ2-1 gives the whole variable domain EAEVAQSPRYKITEKSQAVAFWCDPISGHATLYWYRQILGQGPELLVQFQDESVVDDSQLPKDRFSAERLKGVDSTLKIQPAELGDSAMYLCASSLNRDEQFFGPGTRLTVL.

Details on this clonotype: A much larger clone differs by one base, so this may be a read error. The chain is built from TRBV30 and TRBJ1-2; 7 bases match TRBD1. The V gene's germline CDR1 is GTSNPN and CDR2 SVGIG (reference sequence). The ends lost 2 bases at V and 4 bases at J; junction bases unmatched: 1. The CDR3 runs to 12 residues. The CDR3 loop is CAWSRDSYGYTF. The CDR3 coding sequence is TGTGCCTGGAGTCGGGACAGCTATGGCTACACCTTC.

This clonotype was counted only a few times. V is TRBV15 and J is TRBJ1-6; perhaps TRBD1 as D (6 bases). This CDR3 is built from 14 residues. Germline CDR1 reads LNHNV; CDR2 reads YYDKDF (reference sequence). Deletions cut 3 bases from V and 8 bases from J, with 11 bases between. This chain's CDR3 is CATSSGRGYSPLHF. CDR3 coding DNA: TGTGCCACCAGCAGCGGCAGGGGTTATTCACCCCTCCACTTT. Full variable domain (remainder filled in from reference TRBV15 and TRBJ1-6): DAMVIQNPRYQVTQFGKPVTLSCSQTLNHNVMYWYQQKSSQAPKLLFHYYDKDFNNEADTPDNFQSRRPNTSFCFLDIRSPGLGDTAMYLCATSSGRGYSPLHFGNGTRLTVT.

This clonotype was recorded many times. The J gene is TRBJ2-3, the V gene TRBV5-1; 7 nucleotides agree with TRBD1. The V segment lost 3 bases and the J segment 0 bases; nucleotides outside the gene matches: 7. Per germline, CDR1 SGHRS and CDR2 YFSETQ. The CDR3 totals 16 residues. The CDR3 DNA sequence: TGCGCCAGCAGCTGGGATTTGGGACAGAGCACAGATACGCAGTATTTT. Its translation is CASSWDLGQSTDTQYF.

This clonotype has a count of ten or more. The chain couples TRBV5-1 to TRBJ2-7; 9 bases align to TRBD1. The CDR3 sequence is 13 residues long. The germline V gene has CDR1 SGHRS and CDR2 YFSETQ. V lost 3 bases to trimming and J lost 2 bases; unmatched junction nucleotides: 0. CDR3 DNA sequence: TGCGCCAGCAGCTACAGGGGGCCCTACGAGCAGTACTTC. It encodes CASSYRGPYEQYF. The variable domain in full, with the rest retrieved from reference TRBV5-1 and TRBJ2-7, is KAGVTQTPRYLIKTRGQQVTLSCSPISGHRSVSWYQQTPGQGLQFLFEYFSETQRNKGNFPGRFSGRQFSNSRSEMNVSTLELGDSALYLCASSYRGPYEQYFGPGTRLTVT.

This clonotype was observed a handful of times. The V gene is TRBV6-6, the J gene TRBJ2-5; TRBD2 aligns across 12 bases. Germline CDR1 is MNHNY and CDR2 is SVGAGI (reference sequence). The CDR3 has 15 residues. V was clipped by 8 bases and J by 5 bases; unmatched bases: 9. The CDR3 DNA reads as TGTGCCAGCCTAGGGAGAGGACTAGCGGGGGAGACCCAGTACTTC. Amino acid sequence: CASLGRGLAGETQYF.

The gene calls are TRBV5-1 and TRBJ1-6, with 9 bases identical to TRBD1. The V and J ends lost 0 bases and 5 bases, in that order; junction bases with no gene match: 12. This CDR3 is built from 19 residues. CDR1 and CDR2 from the germline V gene are SGHRS and YFSETQ. The CDR3 coding sequence is TGCGCCAGCAGCTTGGGTTTCGGCTCCGGGACAGGGAATAATTCACCCCTCCACTTT. Translating it yields CASSLGFGSGTGNNSPLHF.

This clonotype was seen repeatedly, ten times or more. The chain employs TRBV12-3 or TRBV12-4 and TRBJ1-1; D is uncertain. V was clipped by 3 bases and J by 3 bases, with 14 bases between them. This CDR3 contains 15 residues. CDR3 bases: TGTGCCAGCAGTTTCATCCTCAACGGACACACTGAAGCTTTCTTT. It codes for CASSFILNGHTEAFF.

This clonotype has just a few counts. The chain recombines TRBV28 with TRBJ2-7; no definite D call. The CDR3 extends over 11 amino acids. V was cut by 6 bases and J by 0 bases, with 3 bases left in between. Germline loops: CDR1 MDHEN, CDR2 SYDVKM. CDR3 protein: CASRISYEQYF. Here the CDR3 DNA reads TGTGCCAGCAGGATCTCCTACGAGCAGTACTTC.

This clonotype was counted many times. The chain uses TRBV5-1 and TRBJ2-1; D possibly corresponds to TRBD2 (6 bases). CDR1 SGHRS and CDR2 YFSETQ come from the germline V gene. The V gene lost 6 bases and the J gene lost 3 bases, with 10 bases spanning the gap. The CDR3 loop spans 13 amino acids. The CDR3 sequence: CASKLANYNEQFF. The CDR3 region has the DNA TGCGCCAGCAAACTAGCCAACTACAATGAGCAGTTCTTC.

This clonotype has just a few counts. The chain couples TRBV7-9 to TRBJ1-4; no clear D. Germline CDR1 is SEHNR and CDR2 is FQNEAQ (reference sequence). V lost 0 bases, J lost 7 bases, and 9 bases lay in between. The CDR3 sequence is 14 residues long. The CDR3 protein is CASSLASPPEKLFF. CDR3 coding DNA: TGTGCCAGCAGCTTAGCTAGCCCTCCTGAAAAACTGTTTTTT.

This clonotype was seen a few times. The V call is TRBV7-9, the J call TRBJ2-1; no clear D. The length of the CDR3 is 15 residues. The V end lost 2 bases, the J end lost 10 bases, and 18 bases lay between the germline ends. From germline, CDR1 is SEHNR and CDR2 FQNEAQ (reference sequence). In nucleotides, the CDR3 is TGTGCCAGCAGCTTAACGGTCGGACGGCAATTGGAGCAGTTCTTC. It encodes CASSLTVGRQLEQFF.

This clonotype was observed at least ten times. V gene TRBV7-9 combines with J gene TRBJ2-7; 7 nucleotides line up with TRBD2. J gave up 0 bases and V 1 base, and 0 bases lay outside the gene matches. The CDR3 consists of 14 residues. Germline V gives CDR1 SEHNR, CDR2 FQNEAQ (reference sequence). The CDR3 sequence: CASSLGTSSYEQYF. CDR3 bases: TGTGCCAGCAGCTTAGGGACTAGCTCCTACGAGCAGTACTTC.

The genes are TRBV15 and TRBJ1-2; a possible D gene is TRBD1 (6 bases). Trimming removed 4 bases at V and 0 bases at J, with 18 bases between. This CDR3 has 17 residues. Germline V gives CDR1 LNHNV, CDR2 YYDKDF (reference sequence). CDR3 sequence (DNA): TGTGCCACCAGCACCTTAAGGACAGCAGGAGCTAACTATGGCTACACCTTC. Protein: CATSTLRTAGANYGYTF.

This clonotype has ten or more counts. The CDR3 DNA reads TGCGCCAGCAGCTTGGGGACTAGCGGAGATACGCAGTATTTT. Its protein is CASSLGTSGDTQYF. The rearrangement links TRBV5-1 to TRBJ2-3, with 10 bases fitting TRBD2. The CDR3 loop spans 14 amino acids. Germline lookup yields CDR1 SGHRS and CDR2 YFSETQ. V lost 0 bases, J lost 5 bases, and 0 bases stayed unmatched.

This chain uses TRBV12-3 or TRBV12-4 with TRBJ2-1; the D is unclear. CDR3 length equals 12 residues. Trimming left V 3 bases short and J 7 bases short, with 7 bases between. The CDR3 nucleotides are TGTGCCAGCAGTTTTGGGCTAAATGAGCAGTTCTTC. This sequence encodes CASSFGLNEQFF.

This clonotype has more than one count but fewer than ten. The chain combines TRBV20-1 with TRBJ2-7; 9 positions agree with TRBD1. Germline V gene lookup returns CDR1 DFQATT and CDR2 SNEGSKA (reference sequence). This CDR3 spans 15 amino acids. The V segment lost 5 bases and the J segment 3 bases; nucleotides outside the gene matches: 11. CDR3 in DNA: TGCAGTGCTCTTGGCCCGGACAGGGGAGGCTACGAGCAGTACTTC. This encodes CSALGPDRGGYEQYF.

This clonotype was recorded at least ten times. The chain employs TRBV27 and TRBJ2-7; maybe TRBD1 (6 bases). V lost 8 bases and J lost 2, with 13 bases in between. The CDR3 loop spans 13 amino acids. Germline loops: CDR1 MNHEY, CDR2 SMNVEV (reference sequence). In nucleotides, the CDR3 is TGTGCCAGCCAGGAGGACAGAGCCTACGAGCAGTACTTC. Protein: CASQEDRAYEQYF.